These T cell receptor beta chains were read from a single sample in a study of graft-versus-host responses after intestinal transplantation. Their specific antigens are unknown. Sequencing used immunoSEQ multiplex PCR; TCRdb keeps in-frame clones, though not all of them. The repertoire holds 77,000 or so clones, around 95% seen once, with around 0.54% in the top ten. The input for sequencing was unstimulated CD8+ T cells sorted from spleen or lymph node cells, taken before intestinal transplant. Receptors originate from a human donor who received an intestinal transplant. The CDR3 runs from the conserved cysteine through the conserved F or W. Each record gives: J gene, V gene, clone size, D gene, CDR3 protein, CDR3 DNA. A D gene is named only where the DNA matches it firmly. Rows may omit the clone size; those that give it use once, few, many or a size class.

>TRBJ1-2|TRBV5-6|.|TRBD1
CASSFDRANYGYTF
TGTGCCAGCAGCTTCGACAGGGCCAACTATGGCTACACCTTC
>TRBJ1-6|TRBV7-2|once|.
CASSFDRYNSPLHF
TGTGCCAGCAGCTTTGACAGATATAATTCACCCCTCCACTTT
>TRBJ2-7|TRBV5-1|.|TRBD2
CASSFGSGTYEQYF
TGCGCCAGCAGCTTCGGGAGCGGGACCTACGAGCAGTACTTC
>TRBJ1-1|TRBV7-9|.|.
CASSLVQGGSTEAFF
TGTGCCAGCAGCTTAGTTCAGGGTGGGAGCACTGAAGCTTTCTTT
>TRBJ2-7|TRBV13|.|.
CASSHYGGEQYF
TGTGCCAGCAGCCACTACGGGGGAGAGCAGTACTTC
>TRBJ1-5|TRBV19|.|.
CASNLPYQPQHF
TGTGCCAGTAATCTCCCCTATCAGCCCCAGCATTTT
>TRBJ1-1|TRBV5-4|.|.
CASSRGGTLEENTEAFF
TGTGCCAGCAGCCGGGGAGGCACTCTGGAGGAGAACACTGAAGCTTTCTTT
>TRBJ2-5|TRBV25-1|.|.
CASSESTSPLVTQYF
TGTGCCAGCAGTGAATCTACTAGCCCCTTAGTGACCCAGTACTTC
>TRBJ2-7|TRBV7-9|.|.
CASSLSVTGQTYEQYF
TGTGCCAGCAGCTTAAGCGTCACAGGGCAAACCTACGAGCAGTACTTC
>TRBJ1-5|TRBV27|.|.
CASSLAPNQPQHF
TGTGCCAGCAGTTTGGCTCCCAATCAGCCCCAGCATTTT
>TRBJ2-1|TRBV5-1|.|TRBD1
CASSLKQGGGDNEQFF
TGCGCCAGCAGCTTAAAACAGGGGGGAGGCGACAATGAGCAGTTCTTC
>TRBJ2-3|TRBV28|.|TRBD2
CASSTPGLAGEVGNTDTQYF
TGTGCCAGCAGTACCCCGGGACTAGCGGGAGAAGTGGGAAACACAGATACGCAGTATTTT
>TRBJ2-1|TRBV5-6|once|TRBD2
CASSLPGLVENEQFF
TGTGCCAGCAGCTTACCGGGACTAGTGGAGAATGAGCAGTTCTTC
>TRBJ2-1|TRBV28|.|.
CASSLMPRNNEQFF
TGTGCCAGCAGTTTGATGCCCAGGAACAATGAGCAGTTCTTC
>TRBJ2-7|TRBV19|.|TRBD2
CASSMREGLHEQYF
TGTGCCAGTAGTATGCGGGAGGGCCTCCACGAGCAGTACTTC
>TRBJ2-3|TRBV6-1|.|.
CASSAYRFDTQYF
TGTGCCAGCAGTGCGTACAGGTTCGATACGCAGTATTTT
>TRBJ2-1|TRBV6-1|.|.
CASSGWTSRGNEQFF
TGTGCCAGCAGCGGTTGGACATCCAGGGGCAATGAGCAGTTCTTC
>TRBJ2-1|TRBV4-1|.|TRBD2
CASSQVNLAGFLF
TGCGCCAGCAGCCAAGTCAATCTAGCGGGATTTCTCTTC
>TRBJ2-7|TRBV7-8|.|.
CASSPHPGSSYEQYF
TGTGCCAGCAGCCCGCACCCAGGGAGCTCCTACGAGCAGTACTTC
>TRBJ2-3|TRBV7-6|.|TRBD2
CASSLAGGTDTQYF
TGTGCCAGCAGCCTAGCGGGGGGCACAGATACGCAGTATTTT
>TRBJ2-5|TRBV9|once|TRBD2
CASSGPQCCGRAVETQYF
TGTGCCAGCAGCGGCCCTCAGTGTTGCGGGAGGGCGGTAGAGACCCAGTACTTC
>TRBJ2-1|TRBV6-6|.|TRBD1
CASSSYGQGAGDEQFF
TGTGCCAGCAGTTCCTATGGGCAGGGGGCTGGGGATGAGCAGTTCTTC
>TRBJ1-1|TRBV6-5|.|TRBD1
CASTTGGLEAFF
TGTGCCAGCACCACAGGGGGACTGGAGGCTTTCTTT
>TRBJ2-3|TRBV28|.|TRBD1
CASSLRGPDTQYF
TGTGCCAGCAGTTTAAGGGGGCCAGATACGCAGTATTTT
>TRBJ2-2|TRBV29-1|.|TRBD2
CSVAGDTLGTSGRLWNTGELFF
TGCAGCGTGGCCGGGGACACCCTAGGGACTAGCGGGAGATTATGGAACACCGGGGAGCTGTTTTTT
>TRBJ2-1|TRBV13|once|TRBD2
CASSPLGLAGYNEQFF
TGTGCCAGCAGCCCGCTGGGACTAGCGGGATACAATGAGCAGTTCTTC
>TRBJ2-1|TRBV4-1|.|TRBD2
CASSQDSQAGLAGGSSYNEQFF
TGCGCCAGCAGCCAAGATAGTCAAGCGGGACTAGCGGGGGGTAGCTCCTACAATGAGCAGTTCTTC
>TRBJ1-5|TRBV18|.|.
CASSPPAGGARGNQPQHF
TGTGCCAGCTCACCACCGGCTGGAGGGGCGCGGGGCAATCAGCCCCAGCATTTT
>TRBJ2-2|TRBV6-1|few|.
CASSVWQGPDTGELFF
TGTGCCAGCAGTGTATGGCAGGGGCCCGACACCGGGGAGCTGTTTTTT
>TRBJ2-7|TRBV29-1|.|.
CSVEGAGTSYEQYF
TGCAGCGTTGAAGGGGCCGGCACCTCCTACGAGCAGTACTTC
>TRBJ1-5|TRBV6-1|.|.
CASSEQLFSNQPQHF
TGTGCCAGCAGTGAACAACTTTTTAGCAATCAGCCCCAGCATTTT
>TRBJ2-7|TRBV7-6|.|.
CASSPERGLAYEQYF
TGTGCCAGCAGCCCCGAGCGAGGGTTGGCCTACGAGCAGTACTTC
>TRBJ1-5|TRBV4-1|.|TRBD1
CASSQETGVWQPQHF
TGCGCCAGCAGCCAAGAGACAGGGGTATGGCAGCCCCAGCATTTT
>TRBJ2-1|TRBV10-2|once|TRBD2
CATSRLAGDGNEQFF
TGCGCCACCTCTCGACTAGCGGGAGATGGCAATGAGCAGTTCTTC
>TRBJ1-2|TRBV30|.|.
CAWNGAGPANYGYTF
TGTGCCTGGAACGGAGCAGGACCCGCTAACTATGGCTACACCTTC
>TRBJ1-5|TRBV21-1|once|.
CASSKGAKGRNQPQHF
TGTGCCAGCAGCAAAGGGGCGAAAGGGCGAAATCAGCCCCAGCATTTT
>TRBJ2-3|TRBV30|.|.
CAWSVTGTRGFTDTQYF
TGTGCCTGGAGTGTGACCGGGACAAGAGGATTCACAGATACGCAGTATTTT
>TRBJ2-1|TRBV6-6|.|.
CASSLEGSPYNEQFF
TGTGCCAGCAGTTTGGAGGGTAGCCCTTACAATGAGCAGTTCTTC
>TRBJ2-3|TRBV4-2|.|TRBD2
CASSPTGVAGADTQYF
TGTGCCAGCAGCCCCACCGGCGTAGCGGGAGCAGATACGCAGTATTTT
>TRBJ2-1|TRBV11-2|once|.
CASSLPGTSSYNEQFF
TGTGCCAGCAGCCTACCCGGGACAAGCTCCTACAATGAGCAGTTCTTC
>TRBJ2-7|TRBV27|.|TRBD1
CASSLSYRGSYEQYF
TGTGCCAGCAGTTTATCTTACAGGGGGTCCTACGAGCAGTACTTC
>TRBJ2-3|TRBV10-3|.|TRBD1
CAIGDAGTGGDFDTQYF
TGTGCCATCGGTGACGCCGGGACAGGGGGCGATTTCGATACGCAGTATTTT
>TRBJ2-7|TRBV29-1|.|TRBD2
CGVEVLGGRGGSYEQYF
TGCGGCGTTGAAGTCCTCGGAGGGAGGGGAGGCTCCTACGAGCAGTACTTC
>TRBJ1-1|TRBV9|.|.
CASSVGGFHTEAFF
TGTGCCAGCAGCGTAGGGGGGTTTCACACTGAAGCTTTCTTT
>TRBJ2-1|TRBV9|.|TRBD2
CASSHGTGGYNEQFF
TGTGCCAGCAGCCACGGAACGGGAGGATACAATGAGCAGTTCTTC
>TRBJ1-1|TRBV5-1|.|.
CASSSATAGTLNTEAFF
TGCGCCAGCAGCTCGGCTACCGCCGGGACCCTGAACACTGAAGCTTTCTTT
>TRBJ1-4|TRBV19|.|.
CASSILQGPANEKLFF
TGTGCCAGTAGTATTTTGCAGGGGCCAGCTAATGAAAAACTGTTTTTT
>TRBJ2-3|TRBV9|once|TRBD1
CASSFGTGHADWPDTQYF
TGTGCCAGCAGCTTCGGGACAGGTCACGCCGATTGGCCAGATACGCAGTATTTT
>TRBJ2-6|TRBV27|once|.
CASSLSSGANVLTF
TGTGCCAGCAGCTTATCTTCCGGGGCCAACGTCCTGACTTTC
>TRBJ2-7|TRBV4-1|.|TRBD1
CASSPQGFSYEQYF
TGCGCCAGCAGCCCACAGGGGTTCTCCTACGAGCAGTACTTC
>TRBJ2-7|TRBV7-3|.|.
CASSLIRFYEQYF
TGTGCCAGCAGCTTAATTAGATTCTACGAGCAGTACTTC
>TRBJ2-1|TRBV6-6|.|TRBD2
CASTGAGLAVPEQFF
TGTGCCAGCACCGGAGCGGGACTAGCGGTCCCAGAGCAGTTCTTC
>TRBJ2-5|TRBV5-1|once|.
CASSLWDGETQYF
TGCGCCAGCAGCTTGTGGGACGGGGAGACCCAGTACTTC
>TRBJ2-7|TRBV6-6|.|TRBD1
CASGGTGGELMQYF
TGTGCCAGCGGAGGGACAGGGGGCGAACTGATGCAGTACTTC
>TRBJ2-1|TRBV7-9|.|TRBD2
CASSFPDIAGGHSYNEQFF
TGTGCCAGCAGCTTCCCCGATATAGCGGGAGGGCACTCCTACAATGAGCAGTTCTTC
>TRBJ1-2|TRBV6-5|.|.
CASSYIQGGAYGYTF
TGTGCCAGCAGTTATATCCAGGGCGGCGCCTATGGCTACACCTTC
>TRBJ2-7|TRBV29-1|.|.
CSVKQEYEQYF
TGCAGCGTGAAACAGGAGTACGAGCAGTACTTC
>TRBJ2-7|TRBV29-1|once|.
CSVARDYEQYF
TGCAGCGTTGCGAGGGACTACGAGCAGTACTTC
>TRBJ2-7|TRBV28|.|.
CASSFTGSRYEQYF
TGTGCCAGCAGTTTCACAGGGTCCCGCTACGAGCAGTACTTC